The 22 T cell receptor beta chains listed next were all sequenced from one sample in a study of tumor-infiltrating lymphocytes in primary liver carcinoma. The study co-extracted DNA and RNA from around 20-30 mg of unsorted bulk tissue. The researchers produced TCR beta cDNA from around 0.5 ug total RNA with a constant-region primer. For TCR beta, libraries were produced by three nested multiplex PCR rounds using slightly modified ARM-PCR. Use of TRBV1-TRBV30 forward primers with a C-beta reverse primer characterized the first two PCR rounds, which lasted around 9 cycles each. TCRdb used MiXCR to reprocess the multiplex PCR reads, holding one entry per CDR3 protein. This sample has fewer than 250,000 distinct CDR3 sequences, with 85% found just once. Sample: tumor tissue from primary liver carcinoma. The receptors originated from a man between 40 and 49 years old with primary liver carcinoma and hepatitis B virus infection.

This clonotype appeared a few times. One junction end disagrees with the germline gene, perhaps due to a read error. The chain recombines TRBV6-4 with TRBJ1-1; D might be TRBD1 (6 bases). The germline V gene has CDR1 MRHNA and CDR2 SNTAGT. CDR3 length: 16 amino acids. CDR3 sequence (DNA): TGTGCCCGCAGTCCGGGGGGGGGCCGGTCGGACACTGAAGCTTTCTTT. This encodes CARSPGGGRSDTEAFF.

Comment on this clonotype: The junction and the germline gene differ at one end; a read error may be behind it. CDR3 in DNA: TGTGCCACCGGGGCAGGGTTAGTAACTGAAGTTTTCTTT. Translating it yields CATGAGLVTEVFF. This sequence joins TRBV7-2 and TRBJ1-1, with D perhaps TRBD1 (5 bases). The CDR3 is 13 amino acids. The germline CDR1 and CDR2 sequences are SGHTA and FQGNSA.

On this clonotype: The junction departs from germline at one end; a sequencing error may be responsible. V and J are TRBV7-8 and TRBJ1-2; TRBD1 matches 8 bases. The CDR3 is 15 residues long. Germline-derived CDR1 and CDR2 are SGHVS and FQNEAQ. CDR3 coding DNA: TGTGCCAACAGCCCACGGACAGGGCTGAACTATGGTTACACCTTC. It is translated as CANSPRTGLNYGYTF. The variable domain in full, completed from reference TRBV7-8 and TRBJ1-2, reads GAGVSQSPRYKVAKRGQDVALRCDPISGHVSLFWYQQALGQGPEFLTYFQNEAQLDKSGLPSDRFFAERPEGSVSTLKIQRTQQEDSAVYLCANSPRTGLNYGYTFGSGTRLTVV.

The V call is TRBV29-1, the J call TRBJ2-2; 7 nucleotides line up with TRBD2. Looked up from germline, CDR1 is SQVTM and CDR2 is ANQGSEA. This CDR3 contains 14 residues. The CDR3, as DNA: TGCAACGCCTTGGGACTAACGGGACTTGGGGAGCTGTTTTTT. Its protein is CNALGLTGLGELFF.

On this clonotype itself: One end of the junction fails to match germline, which may point to a read error. The chain carries TRBV4-3 and TRBJ2-7, with D possibly TRBD2 on 6 matching bases. CDR3 size: 16 residues. CDR1 and CDR2 (germline): LGHNA, YSLEER. CDR3 region: CASSQEVAASSYEQYF. The DNA of the CDR3 is TGCGCCAGCAGCCAAGAAGTAGCGGCGAGCTCCTACGAACAGTACTTC.

The chain is built from TRBV11-1 and TRBJ2-2; D unresolved. Germline V gene lookup returns CDR1 SGHAT and CDR2 FQDESV (reference sequence). This CDR3 has 14 amino acids. The V end was cut by 5 bases, the J end by 1 base, with 8 bases between. The CDR3 DNA reads as TGTGCCAGCAGCCTTGGGGTGAACACCGGGGAGCTGTTTTTT. This gives the protein CASSLGVNTGELFF. Supplemented by reference TRBV11-1 and TRBJ2-2, the full variable domain reads EAEVAQSPRYKITEKSQAVAFWCDPISGHATLYWYRQILGQGPELLVQFQDESVVDDSQLPKDRFSAERLKGVDSTLKIQPAELGDSAMYLCASSLGVNTGELFFGEGSRLTVL.

Comment on this clonotype: The conserved phenylalanine or tryptophan is not found at the CDR3 terminus, so this likely reflects a read error. The J gene is TRBJ2-5, the V gene TRBV29-1; TRBD1 is a possible D gene (6 bases). The CDR3 covers 12 residues. Germline V lookup: CDR1 SQVTM, CDR2 ANQGSEA. Here the CDR3 reads CSVAGQQETQYL. As DNA, the CDR3 is TGCAGCGTTGCTGGACAGCAAGAGACACAGTACTTG.

A word on this clonotype: One end of the junction varies from germline; a read error may be responsible. The V call is TRBV29-1, the J call TRBJ1-1; 8 bases fit TRBD1. The CDR3 has 15 amino acids. In germline, CDR1 is SQVTM, CDR2 ANQGSEA. CDR3 sequence (DNA): TGTAGTGTTGCAGGGGGCTGGGGGATGAACACTGAAGCTCTCTTT. Protein sequence: CSVAGGWGMNTEALF. The variable domain in full, completed from reference TRBV29-1 and TRBJ1-1, reads SAVISQKPSRDICQRGTSLTIQCQVDSQVTMMFWYRQQPGQSLTLIATANQGSEATYESGFVIDKFPISRPNLTFSTLTVSNMSPEDSSIYLCSVAGGWGMNTEALFGQGTRLTVV.

This clonotype was detected many times. This clone may be a read error of a much larger clone one base away. The rearrangement uses TRBV29-1 and TRBJ1-1; tentatively, D is TRBD1 (6 bases). CDR3 length: 13 amino acids. From germline, CDR1 is SQVTM and CDR2 ANQGSEA. CDR3 residues: CSVEGQGNAEAFF. The CDR3 DNA reads TGCAGCGTTGAAGGGCAGGGGAACGCTGAAGCTTTCTTT. Using reference TRBV29-1 and TRBJ1-1 for the parts outside the CDR3, the full variable domain is SAVISQKPSRDICQRGTSLTIQCQVDSQVTMMFWYRQQPGQSLTLIATANQGSEATYESGFVIDKFPISRPNLTFSTLTVSNMSPEDSSIYLCSVEGQGNAEAFFGQGTRLTVV.

The chain couples TRBV6-5 to TRBJ2-1; D gene ambiguous. The germline V gene has CDR1 MNHEY and CDR2 SVGAGI. The CDR3 spans 11 residues. The V gene lost 5 bases and the J gene lost 8 bases, with 7 bases spanning the gap. Written as DNA, the CDR3 is TGTGCCAGCAGTCGGGCTTATGAGCAGTTCTTC. Amino acid sequence: CASSRAYEQFF.

Of note for this clonotype: One end of the junction is discordant with germline, which a read error may explain. The genes are TRBV29-1 and TRBJ1-4; TRBD1 might be the D (6 bases). The length of the CDR3 is 13 residues. The germline gives CDR1 SQVTM, CDR2 ANQGSEA. The CDR3, as DNA: TGCAGCGTGGGGGGAGGGGGAGGAGAAAAACTATCTTTT. Residues: CSVGGGGGEKLSF. The variable domain in full, with the rest retrieved from reference TRBV29-1 and TRBJ1-4, is SAVISQKPSRDICQRGTSLTIQCQVDSQVTMMFWYRQQPGQSLTLIATANQGSEATYESGFVIDKFPISRPNLTFSTLTVSNMSPEDSSIYLCSVGGGGGEKLSFGSGTQLSVL.

About this clonotype itself: Possible read error: a much larger clone is one base away. The V gene is TRBV28, the J gene TRBJ1-2; no clear D gene. CDR1 and CDR2 from the germline V gene are MDHEN and SYDVKM. This CDR3 is 11 amino acids long. CDR3 bases: TGTACCAGCGCTAGGTCGGGGGGCTACACCTTC. Residues: CTSARSGGYTF.

As concerns this clonotype: One end of the junction varies from germline; a read error may be responsible. The V gene is TRBV12-3 or TRBV12-4, the J gene TRBJ2-1; D assignment may be TRBD1 or TRBD2 (5 bases each). The CDR3 covers 13 residues. DNA of the CDR3: TGTACCAGCGAGAGGGGACCGGCACTGGAGCAGTTCTTC. It encodes CTSERGPALEQFF.

A word on this clonotype: Likely a read error: the CDR3 ends without its conserved phenylalanine or tryptophan. The chain employs TRBV6-1 and TRBJ1-1; no firm D call. V was trimmed by 0 bases and J by 3 bases, leaving 8 bases between them. The CDR3 is 14 residues long. Germline lookup yields CDR1 MNHNS and CDR2 SASEGT. The DNA of the CDR3 is TGTGCCAGCAGTGAAGCCTCGAGGGACACTGAAGCTTTCATT. The encoded protein is CASSEASRDTEAFI.

The chain is built from TRBV5-4 and TRBJ1-2; D gene uncertain. Trimming cost V 4 bases and J 4 bases, with 14 bases left between them. Germline CDR1 SGHNT, CDR2 YYREEE (reference sequence). This CDR3 comprises 14 residues. This CDR3 reads CASSGVRDIYGYTF. The CDR3 DNA reads as TGTGCCAGCAGCGGTGTAAGGGATATCTATGGCTACACCTTC.

A word on this clonotype: A read error may account for a junction end that differs from germline. J is TRBJ2-6 and V is TRBV11-2; D uncertain. This CDR3 has 15 amino acids. The V gene's germline CDR1 is SGHAT and CDR2 FQNNGV. The CDR3 bases are TGTGCCACCCAACGGCCGCGCTCTGGGCCCAACCTCCTGACTTTC. Amino acids: CATQRPRSGPNLLTF. Together with reference TRBV11-2 and TRBJ2-6, the CDR3 gives the full variable domain: EAGVAQSPRYKIIEKRQSVAFWCNPISGHATLYWYQQILGQGPKLLIQFQNNGVVDDSQLPKDRFSAERLKGVDSTLKIQPAKLEDSAVYLCATQRPRSGPNLLTFGAGSRLTVL.

This clonotype has just one count. One end of the junction is discordant with germline, which a read error may explain. The chain combines TRBV11-2 with TRBJ2-1; D may be TRBD2 (5 bases). Germline V gene lookup returns CDR1 SGHAT and CDR2 FQNNGV. CDR3 length equals 14 residues. The CDR3 loop reads CASSLSGFHNEQFF. CDR3 DNA: TGTGCCAGCAGCTTGTCGGGGTTCCATAATGAGCAGTTTTTC. Filled out from reference TRBV11-2 and TRBJ2-1, the complete variable domain reads EAGVAQSPRYKIIEKRQSVAFWCNPISGHATLYWYQQILGQGPKLLIQFQNNGVVDDSQLPKDRFSAERLKGVDSTLKIQPAKLEDSAVYLCASSLSGFHNEQFFGPGTRLTVL.

For this clonotype: This may come from a read error, since a much larger clone is one base off. This chain uses TRBV5-1 with TRBJ1-1; the D is unclear. In germline, CDR1 is SGHRS, CDR2 YFSETQ. The CDR3 contains 15 residues. The V and J ends lost 4 bases and 3 bases respectively, with 16 bases between them. The CDR3 spells CASSTRGRTYTEAFF. The DNA of the CDR3 is TGCGCCAGCAGCACCCGCGGCAGGACGTACACTGAAGCTTTCTTT.

A word on this clonotype: One junction end disagrees with the germline gene, perhaps due to a read error. This chain uses TRBV6-5 with TRBJ1-1, with D maybe TRBD1 (6 bases). Germline V CDR1 and CDR2: MNHEY, SVGAGI. The CDR3 length is 17 residues. The CDR3 here is CVSSPPMGAVGIAEAFF. Written as DNA, the CDR3 is TGTGTCAGCAGTCCCCCCATGGGGGCGGTAGGTATCGCTGAAGCTTTCTTT.

About this clonotype itself: Germline is not matched at one junction end, which may reflect a read error. The V call is TRBV4-1, the J call TRBJ1-5, with D maybe TRBD1 (5 bases). The CDR3 length is 15 residues. Germline CDR1 and CDR2: MGHRA and YSYEKL. CDR3 sequence: CANSPRGNNNQAQHF. The CDR3 DNA is TGCGCCAACAGCCCCCGGGGGAATAACAATCAGGCCCAGCATTTT.

This clonotype was observed many times. This sequence joins TRBV5-5 and TRBJ2-2, with no clear D. The CDR3 sequence is 16 residues long. The V gene's germline CDR1 is SGHKS and CDR2 YYEKEE (reference sequence). V shed 0 bases and J shed 3 bases, with 12 bases lying between them. CDR3 sequence (DNA): TGTGCCAGCAGCTTGGCCCAAACAGCTTACACCGGGGAGCTGTTTTTT. As protein: CASSLAQTAYTGELFF.

In its sample, this clonotype was seen a few times. The gene calls are TRBV2 and TRBJ2-7, with D perhaps being TRBD1 or TRBD2 (5 bases each). The CDR3 is 13 residues long. CDR1 and CDR2 from the germline V gene are SNHLY and FYNNEI. Trimming took 1 base from V and 6 from J, leaving 10 bases between them. CDR3 protein: CASSEGSGTEQYF. The CDR3 DNA reads as TGTGCCAGCAGTGAAGGATCAGGGACCGAGCAGTACTTC.